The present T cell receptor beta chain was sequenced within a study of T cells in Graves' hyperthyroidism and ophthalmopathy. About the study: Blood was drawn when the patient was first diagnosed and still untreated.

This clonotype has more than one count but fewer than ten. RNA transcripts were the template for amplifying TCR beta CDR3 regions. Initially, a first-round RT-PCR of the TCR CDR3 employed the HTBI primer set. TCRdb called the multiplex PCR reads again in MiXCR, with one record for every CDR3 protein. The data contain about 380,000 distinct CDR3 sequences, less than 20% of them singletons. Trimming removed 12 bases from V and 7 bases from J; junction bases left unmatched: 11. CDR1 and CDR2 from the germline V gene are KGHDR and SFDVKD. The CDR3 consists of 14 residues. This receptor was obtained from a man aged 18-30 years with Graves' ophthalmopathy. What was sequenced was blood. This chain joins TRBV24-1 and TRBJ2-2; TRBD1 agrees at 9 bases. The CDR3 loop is CAPGTGRVRGELFF. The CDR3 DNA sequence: TGTGCCCCGGGGACAGGGAGGGTTCGCGGGGAGCTGTTTTTT.